The 18 T cell receptor beta chains reported below all come from one sample, sequenced in a study of control samples from healthy donors and cancer patients. Some clones are missing from TCRdb's copy, which holds only in-frame ones; the method was immunoSEQ multiplex PCR. The sample records around 41,000 clones, approximately 94% being singletons. Input material: blood. These receptors were collected from a man between 60 and 75 years old in good health.

V and J are TRBV7-8 and TRBJ2-7; 9 positions match TRBD1. Germline V lookup: CDR1 SGHVS, CDR2 FQNEAQ. Trimming cost V 5 bases and J 2 bases; bases outside gene matches: 4. This CDR3 comprises 14 residues. CDR3 amino acids: CASSARQGAYEQYF. The CDR3 DNA reads TGTGCCAGCAGCGCGCGACAGGGGGCCTACGAGCAGTACTTC.

This clone was seen once. At one of its ends the junction is not consistent with the germline gene, which may arise from a read error. The chain is built from TRBV7-7 and TRBJ1-4, with D perhaps matching TRBD1 (5 bases). The CDR3 is 13 amino acids. Germline V CDR1 and CDR2: SSHAT, FNYEAQ (reference sequence). This chain's CDR3 is CASSSAGSEKLFF. CDR3 nucleotides: TGTGCTAGCAGCAGTGCAGGGAGTGAAAAACTGTTTTTT.

V is TRBV14 and J is TRBJ2-7, with 7 bases identical to TRBD1. Trimming cost V 3 bases and J 3 bases; bases outside gene matches: 8. The CDR3 is made up of 15 amino acids. Germline CDR1 SGHDN, CDR2 FVKESK. CDR3 protein: CASSQWDSSIYEQYF. The DNA for the CDR3 is TGTGCCAGCAGCCAGTGGGACAGTTCGATCTACGAGCAGTACTTC. Based on the CDR3 plus reference TRBV14 and TRBJ2-7, the full variable domain is EAGVTQFPSHSVIEKGQTVTLRCDPISGHDNLYWYRRVMGKEIKFLLHFVKESKQDESGMPNNRFLAERTGGTYSTLKVQPAELEDSGVYFCASSQWDSSIYEQYFGPGTRLTVT.

V usage is TRBV7-2 and J usage is TRBJ2-1; D is perhaps TRBD2 (6 bases). The CDR3 is 13 residues long. Germline V CDR1 and CDR2: SGHTA, FQGNSA. Trimming removed 11 bases from V and 11 bases from J, with 22 bases in between. This chain's CDR3 is CAGSGPLGGKQFF. The CDR3 bases are TGTGCCGGAAGCGGACCTCTGGGGGGAAAGCAGTTCTTC.

The gene calls are TRBV30 and TRBJ2-1; D is unresolved. Germline CDR1 reads GTSNPN; CDR2 reads SVGIG (reference sequence). This CDR3 comprises 13 residues. The V end lost 1 base, the J end lost 0 bases, and 4 bases lay between the germline ends. CDR3 nucleotide sequence: TGTGCCTGGAGTGCCAGCTCCTACAATGAGCAGTTCTTC. It translates to CAWSASSYNEQFF.

The count of this clone is one. In DNA, the CDR3 is TGCGCCAGCAGCTTCCAGGGGGCAGACAATGAGCAGTTCTTC. Translated: CASSFQGADNEQFF. V usage is TRBV5-1 and J usage is TRBJ2-1; 8 bases are a match to TRBD1. The length of the CDR3 is 14 residues. Losses at the gene ends were 2 bases for V and 5 bases for J; bases not matched to a gene: 3. In germline, CDR1 is SGHRS, CDR2 YFSETQ.

The chain employs TRBV27 and TRBJ1-1; D remains unclear. CDR1 MNHEY and CDR2 SMNVEV come from the germline V gene (reference sequence). The V and J ends lost 6 bases and 5 bases respectively, with 7 bases between them. CDR3 length: 11 amino acids. The chain's CDR3 is CASSARTEAFF. The CDR3 coding sequence is TGTGCCAGCAGCGCGAGGACTGAAGCTTTCTTT.

V and J are TRBV19 and TRBJ2-7; the D is unclear. The CDR3 has 13 amino acids. Trimming cost V 5 bases and J 3 bases, with 11 bases left between them. CDR1 is LNHDA, CDR2 SQIVND, per germline (reference sequence). CDR3: CASSVRTGYEQYF. The CDR3 DNA reads TGTGCCAGTAGTGTCCGGACGGGCTACGAGCAGTACTTC.

This clone has just one count. At the DNA level, this CDR3 is encoded by other sequences in the same sample as well. The rearrangement uses TRBV28 and TRBJ1-6; TRBD1 aligns across 11 bases. The J segment lost 0 bases and the V segment lost 6 bases, leaving 16 bases of the junction unmatched. This CDR3 has 21 amino acids. Per germline, CDR1 MDHEN and CDR2 SYDVKM. The CDR3 coding sequence is TGTGCCAGCAGAACCGAAGACCGGGACAGGGGGTTTTCCTCCTATAATTCACCCCTCCACTTT. Translation: CASRTEDRDRGFSSYNSPLHF.

This CDR3 is CASNPGVSYNEQFF. CDR3 sequence (DNA): TGTGCCAGCAACCCAGGGGTATCCTACAATGAGCAGTTCTTC. V gene TRBV14 combines with J gene TRBJ2-1; possible D gene TRBD1, 6 bases. Trimming stripped 7 bases from V and 1 base from J, with 11 bases between. CDR3 size: 14 residues. CDR1 and CDR2 from the germline V gene are SGHDN and FVKESK. Full variable domain (rest looked up from reference TRBV14 and TRBJ2-1): EAGVTQFPSHSVIEKGQTVTLRCDPISGHDNLYWYRRVMGKEIKFLLHFVKESKQDESGMPNNRFLAERTGGTYSTLKVQPAELEDSGVYFCASNPGVSYNEQFFGPGTRLTVL.

The CDR3 region is CASSQTRGGGYTF. The CDR3 DNA sequence: TGTGCCAGCAGCCAGACCAGGGGCGGGGGCTACACCTTC. The chain combines TRBV14 with TRBJ1-2, with a weak D call TRBD1 (6 bases). In germline, CDR1 is SGHDN, CDR2 FVKESK. The CDR3 length is 13 residues. V gave up 3 bases and J gave up 8 bases, with 13 bases separating them.

The V and J genes are TRBV28 and TRBJ2-7, with TRBD2 matching 14 bases. After removal of 6 bases from V and 4 bases from J, the junction contained 11 bases not matched to a gene. CDR1 and CDR2 (germline): MDHEN, SYDVKM. CDR3 length equals 17 residues. The CDR3 sequence is CASSPGLAGASSYEQYF. Here the CDR3 DNA reads TGTGCCAGCAGCCCGGGACTAGCGGGAGCTTCCTCTTACGAGCAGTACTTC.

The V and J genes are TRBV19 and TRBJ2-6, with D uncertain. CDR3 length: 16 residues. V lost 5 bases and J lost 0, with 11 bases in between. Germline V gene data show CDR1 as LNHDA and CDR2 as SQIVND (reference sequence). The CDR3: CASSHHSSSGANVLTF. CDR3 bases: TGTGCCAGTAGTCACCACTCAAGCTCTGGGGCCAACGTCCTGACTTTC.

V gene TRBV29-1 combines with J gene TRBJ1-2, with unresolved D. This CDR3 spans 12 amino acids. V was trimmed by 3 bases and J by 4 bases, leaving 9 bases between them. The germline V gene has CDR1 SQVTM and CDR2 ANQGSEA. CDR3: CSVDGPSYGYTF. In DNA, the CDR3 is TGCAGCGTTGACGGGCCGAGCTATGGCTACACCTTC.

The chain employs TRBV6-5 and TRBJ1-5; perhaps TRBD1 as D (5 bases). V was shortened by 8 bases and J by 6 bases, with 8 bases between the two germline ends. This CDR3 comprises 11 residues. Per germline, CDR1 MNHEY and CDR2 SVGAGI. CDR3 in DNA: TGTGCCAGCGAGAGGGGTCAGCCCCAGCATTTT. This codes for CASERGQPQHF.

The rearrangement joins TRBV9 to TRBJ2-3; tentative D call: TRBD2 (7 bases). The CDR3 sequence is 14 residues long. In germline, CDR1 is SGDLS, CDR2 YYNGEE. Trimming removed 1 base at V and 6 bases at J, with 12 bases between. CDR3 nucleotide sequence: TGTGCCAGCAGCGTACAGGGGCGGGGGGATACGCAGTATTTT. It is translated as CASSVQGRGDTQYF.

The chain links TRBV11-3 to TRBJ2-3; 8 bases map to TRBD2. Germline-derived CDR1 and CDR2 are SGHNT and YENEEA. This CDR3 region has 14 residues. V was pared by 4 bases and J by 3 bases, with 3 bases of the junction left unmatched. CDR3 loop: CASSSSGRTDTQYF. For the CDR3, the DNA is TGTGCCAGCAGCTCGAGCGGGAGAACAGATACGCAGTATTTT.

The rearrangement uses TRBV5-4 and TRBJ2-7; D is undetermined. Germline values: CDR1 SGHNT, CDR2 YYREEE (reference sequence). The CDR3 runs 13 residues. V lost 0 bases and J 3 bases, leaving 7 bases between the germline ends. CDR3 bases: TGTGCCAGCAGCTTGGGACCGATCTACGAGCAGTACTTC. Translating gives CASSLGPIYEQYF. Variable domain in full (rest from reference TRBV5-4 and TRBJ2-7): ETGVTQSPTHLIKTRGQQVTLRCSSQSGHNTVSWYQQALGQGPQFIFQYYREEENGRGNFPPRFSGLQFPNYSSELNVNALELDDSALYLCASSLGPIYEQYFGPGTRLTVT.